The 10 T cell receptor beta chains reported below all come from one sample, sequenced in a study of blood T cell repertoires in COVID-19 (dated by TCRdb to 2018 to 2021). Receptors were amplified or captured by the immunoSEQ multiplex PCR assay. TCRdb's version of the immuneACCESS table is confined to in-frame rearrangements and falls short of the full clone set. An unresolved V gene accounts for under half of the shortfall where checked; the remainder is of unknown origin. Counted in this sample were approximately 53,000 clones; about nine tenths of them appeared once. The top ten constitute 22% of the sample. Sequencing input: peripheral blood. These receptors originate from a woman of 80 years or more with COVID-19, enrolled during active disease.

This sequence joins TRBV19 and TRBJ1-5; maybe TRBD1 (6 bases). V lost 3 bases and J lost 7, with 13 bases in between. Germline assignment: CDR1 LNHDA and CDR2 SQIVND (reference sequence). The CDR3 covers 14 residues. The CDR3 nucleotides are TGTGCCAGTAGTATCGGGGGGCTCGGACAGCCCCAGCATTTT. This codes for CASSIGGLGQPQHF.

CDR3 region: CASSSQENTEAFF. DNA of the CDR3: TGTGCCAGCAGTTCACAGGAGAACACTGAAGCTTTCTTT. The rearrangement joins TRBV7-9 to TRBJ1-1; D perhaps matches TRBD1 (5 bases). The length of the CDR3 is 13 residues. Trimming pared 6 bases from V and 1 base from J, leaving 9 bases between. CDR1 is SEHNR, CDR2 FQNEAQ, per germline (reference sequence). The complete variable domain, with remaining parts taken from reference TRBV7-9 and TRBJ1-1, reads DTGVSQNPRHKITKRGQNVTFRCDPISEHNRLYWYRQTLGQGPEFLTYFQNEAQLEKSRLLSDRFSAERPKGSFSTLEIQRTEQGDSAMYLCASSSQENTEAFFGQGTRLTVV.

The V gene is TRBV7-2, the J gene TRBJ2-5, with 7 positions matching TRBD1. The V and J ends lost 7 bases and 2 bases, in that order; junction bases with no gene match: 7. This CDR3 is 14 amino acids long. CDR1 SGHTA and CDR2 FQGNSA come from the germline V gene. This chain's CDR3 is CASNKGGGQETQYF. The CDR3 DNA is TGTGCCAGCAACAAAGGGGGCGGGCAAGAGACCCAGTACTTC.

The rearrangement uses TRBV19 and TRBJ1-6, with D possibly matching TRBD1 (5 bases). Looked up from germline, CDR1 is LNHDA and CDR2 is SQIVND (reference sequence). The CDR3 is 18 amino acids. The ends were cut back, 6 bases at V and 7 bases at J, with 25 bases in the middle. The CDR3, as DNA: TGTGCCAGTAGCCTTACCCGGATACAGGATTCCCTCAATTCACCCCTCCACTTT. This codes for CASSLTRIQDSLNSPLHF.

The rearrangement joins TRBV19 to TRBJ2-1; 12 positions match TRBD1. CDR1 and CDR2 (germline): LNHDA, SQIVND (reference sequence). Unmatched junction bases numbered 6, after V lost 3 bases and J lost 6 bases. The CDR3 contains 16 residues. CDR3 loop: CASSIQGQGAINEQFF. The CDR3 DNA reads as TGTGCCAGTAGTATCCAGGGACAGGGGGCGATCAATGAGCAGTTCTTC.

This clone showed up just a few times. The chain has TRBV7-8 and TRBJ2-1; 12 positions agree with TRBD2. This CDR3 region has 15 residues. Germline-derived CDR1 and CDR2 are SGHVS and FQNEAQ. V was pared by 5 bases and J by 8 bases, with 7 bases of the junction left unmatched. The CDR3 DNA reads as TGTGCCAGCAGCGAAGAACTAGCGGGGGGTTATGAGCAGTTCTTC. Its translation is CASSEELAGGYEQFF.

V gene TRBV5-1 combines with J gene TRBJ2-1; D is unclear. The CDR3 runs to 13 residues. Germline-derived CDR1 and CDR2 are SGHRS and YFSETQ. V dropped 0 bases and J dropped 6 bases, with 7 bases sitting between them. CDR3 sequence reads: CASSLGLGNEQFF. As DNA, the CDR3 is TGCGCCAGCAGCTTGGGGCTAGGCAATGAGCAGTTCTTC.

This clone was detected a few times. V usage is TRBV5-6 and J usage is TRBJ1-5; D might be TRBD1 (5 bases). Looked up from germline, CDR1 is SGHDT and CDR2 is YYEEEE. There are 15 residues in the CDR3. Trimming stripped 2 bases from V and 7 bases from J, with 16 bases between. The CDR3, as DNA: TGTGCCAGCAGCTTTTATCCGGGGGACCACCAGCCCCAGCATTTT. Translation gives CASSFYPGDHQPQHF.

V gene TRBV21-1 combines with J gene TRBJ1-4; the tabulated D call, TRBD1, remains unverified against the DNA. TRBV21-1 is a pseudogene segment. The CDR3 totals 12 residues. The chain's CDR3 is CASSGHNEKLFF. Written as DNA, the CDR3 is TGTGCCAGCAGCGGACATAATGAAAAACTGTTTTTT.

V and J are TRBV6-2 or TRBV6-3 and TRBJ2-7, with D maybe TRBD1 (5 bases). There are 11 residues in the CDR3. Trimming left V 6 bases short and J 10 bases short, with 13 bases between. The germline CDR1 and CDR2 sequences are MNHEY and SVGEGT. The CDR3 nucleotides are TGTGCCAGCAGCTCTTCAGGGTCCCAGTACTTC. Translation gives CASSSSGSQYF.